Shown below are 10 T cell receptor beta chains from a single sample sequenced in a study of blood T cell repertoires in COVID-19. TCRdb's table, derived via immunoSEQ multiplex PCR, lists solely in-frame clones and lacks some. In the table there are 150,000 to 200,000 clones, around 83% of which are singletons. Sequencing used PBMCs or T cells enriched from blood (not recorded which). All receptors come from a woman aged 45-60 years in a cohort exposed to, infected with or recovered from COVID-19 (not recorded which).

This sequence joins TRBV12-5 and TRBJ2-5, with 7 bases that match TRBD1. The germline gives CDR1 LGHNT, CDR2 FRNRAP. CDR3 length: 14 amino acids. With 2 bases clipped from V and 7 bases from J, the junction kept 7 bases outside the gene matches. The CDR3 DNA sequence: TGTGCTAGTGGTTTGAGCCAGGGGGACGGGACCCAGTACTTC. It is translated as CASGLSQGDGTQYF.

The sample holds one count of this clone. This rearrangement joins TRBV2 to TRBJ1-5, with TRBD1 as a possible D gene (5 bases). V was trimmed by 5 bases and J by 3 bases, leaving 8 bases between them. The CDR3 covers 13 residues. Germline lookup yields CDR1 SNHLY and CDR2 FYNNEI. The CDR3 is CASSYRPNQPQHF. CDR3 coding DNA: TGTGCCAGCAGTTACAGGCCCAATCAGCCCCAGCATTTT.

This chain joins TRBV5-6 and TRBJ2-7, with a weak D call TRBD1 (5 bases). Trimming removed 0 bases at V and 1 base at J, with 8 bases between. The CDR3 loop spans 14 amino acids. The germline gives CDR1 SGHDT, CDR2 YYEEEE. CDR3 in DNA: TGTGCCAGCAGCTTGGAAGGGGTATCCTACGAGCAGTACTTC. Its translation is CASSLEGVSYEQYF. Using reference TRBV5-6 and TRBJ2-7 for the parts outside the CDR3, the full variable domain is DAGVTQSPTHLIKTRGQQVTLRCSPKSGHDTVSWYQQALGQGPQFIFQYYEEEERQRGNFPDRFSGHQFPNYSSELNVNALLLGDSALYLCASSLEGVSYEQYFGPGTRLTVT.

Only a few counts were recorded for this clone. The chain joins TRBV10-3 to TRBJ2-2; TRBD2 aligns across 8 bases. The CDR3 loop spans 15 amino acids. Per germline, CDR1 ENHRY and CDR2 SYGVKD. The V gene end was trimmed by 9 bases and the J gene end by 0 bases; junction bases not matched to a gene: 6. As DNA, the CDR3 is TGTGCCATTAAACGGGGGGGCACGAACACCGGGGAGCTGTTTTTT. It translates to CAIKRGGTNTGELFF.

The rearrangement links TRBV4-1 to TRBJ2-7, with a possible D match to TRBD2 (5 bases). The germline gives CDR1 MGHRA, CDR2 YSYEKL. Trimming stripped 4 bases from V and 3 bases from J, with 10 bases between. The CDR3 is made up of 13 amino acids. The CDR3 region has the DNA TGCGCCAGCAGCCCACCCAGCGGCTACGAGCAGTACTTC. Translating gives CASSPPSGYEQYF.

This clone was seen just once. V is TRBV6-5 and J is TRBJ1-5, with D unresolved. Germline assignment: CDR1 MNHEY and CDR2 SVGAGI. Trimming removed 2 bases from V and 4 bases from J, with 12 bases in between. The CDR3 spans 15 residues. Here the CDR3 DNA reads TGTGCCAGCAGTTACAATGCAGGTTTAAATCAGCCCCAGCATTTT. Residues: CASSYNAGLNQPQHF.

This clone has more than one count but fewer than ten. The gene calls are TRBV6-1 and TRBJ1-5; tentatively, D is TRBD1 (6 bases). There are 16 residues in the CDR3. The germline gives CDR1 MNHNS, CDR2 SASEGT. The V end was cut by 0 bases, the J end by 0 bases, with 9 bases between. This CDR3 reads CASSEAQGHSNQPQHF. In DNA form, the CDR3 reads TGTGCCAGCAGTGAAGCGCAGGGGCATAGCAATCAGCCCCAGCATTTT.

This chain links TRBV6-5 with TRBJ1-4; no firm D call. Germline assignment: CDR1 MNHEY and CDR2 SVGAGI. V was shortened by 6 bases and J by 3 bases, with 11 bases between the two germline ends. The CDR3 covers 14 residues. CDR3 bases: TGTGCCAGCAGGCCTAGTATGGCTAATGAAAAACTGTTTTTT. It encodes CASRPSMANEKLFF.

In its sample, this clone was seen once. The V call is TRBV9, the J call TRBJ1-6; D gene uncertain. With 3 bases removed from V and 0 bases from J, the gap between germline ends came to 7 bases. The germline V gene has CDR1 SGDLS and CDR2 YYNGEE. This CDR3 is built from 15 residues. The CDR3 DNA is TGTGCCAGCAGCGCCCGGAGCTCCTATAATTCACCCCTCCACTTT. Translated: CASSARSSYNSPLHF.

The rearrangement links TRBV9 to TRBJ2-5; tentative D call: TRBD1 (5 bases). The CDR3 totals 15 residues. CDR1 and CDR2 (germline): SGDLS, YYNGEE. With 4 bases removed from V and 5 bases from J, the gap between germline ends came to 18 bases. The CDR3 sequence is CASSPRPGNPETQYF. The CDR3 region has the DNA TGTGCCAGCAGCCCACGCCCAGGGAATCCGGAGACCCAGTACTTC.